The sequence of this T cell receptor beta chain was determined in a study of blood T cell repertoires in COVID-19. About the study: Donors in the United States, Italy and Spain gave samples during acute or convalescent COVID-19.

V was trimmed by 3 bases and J by 5 bases, leaving 22 bases between them. The germline V gene encodes CDR1 GTSNPN and CDR2 SVGIG (reference sequence). The CDR3 has 16 amino acids. Per the study methods: Scientists estimated how many nucleated cells there were by amplifying reference gene primers. Repertoires were generated with immunoSEQ multiplex PCR, while TCRdb's copy carries only in-frame clones and drops some. The D gene and trimming were derived from the DNA, and the V and J assignments and clone size from that table. This table has about 76,000 clones, approximately 80% appearing once. Sequencing was performed on peripheral blood. The V gene is TRBV30, the J gene TRBJ1-1; TRBD1 might be the D (5 bases). This clonotype was obtained from a woman aged 55 to 70 with acute or convalescent COVID-19. The CDR3, as DNA: TGTGCCTGGAGGCTGGAGGGGTGGGCACTGCCGACTGAAGCTTTCTTT. Residues: CAWRLEGWALPTEAFF.